A selection of T cell receptor beta chains follows, all from one sample in a study of post-analysis software for immune sequencing data. TCRdb independently ran MiXCR on the PCR reads; one entry per CDR3 protein. The table has about 380,000 distinct CDR3 sequences, less than 35% seen once. Sequenced material: blood. Every receptor here comes from a girl aged 5-17 years with multiple sclerosis. Each CDR3 is given with its conserved first and last residue. D genes are given only for firm matches. A clone size is listed for some rows: how often the clone was seen (once, few, many), or a class if it is expanded.

>NA|TRBJ1-2|TRBV24-1|NA
TGTGCCACCGGAGATACCTATGGCTACACCTTC
CATGDTYGYTF
>TRBD1|TRBJ1-2|TRBV12-3/TRBV12-4|NA
TGTGCCAGCAGTGCGGGACAGGGGGGCTATGGCTACACCTTC
CASSAGQGGYGYTF
>TRBD2|TRBJ2-3|TRBV4-1|few
TGCGCCAGCAGCCGCCCGGGACTAGCTTCAGATACGCAGTATTTT
CASSRPGLASDTQYF
>TRBD2|TRBJ2-1|TRBV24-1|few
TGTGCCTCCAGCGGGGGCCGGTGGAATGAGCAGTTCTTC
CASSGGRWNEQFF
>NA|TRBJ2-1|TRBV30|NA
TGTGCCTGGAGGAAGGGGGGTACTATTTACAATGAGCAGTTCTTC
CAWRKGGTIYNEQFF
>NA|TRBJ2-1|TRBV3-1|NA
TGTGCCAGCAGCCAAAGAAATAGACACGGTAACAATGAGCAGTTCTTC
CASSQRNRHGNNEQFF
>NA|TRBJ2-1|TRBV6-2/TRBV6-3|NA
TGTGCCAGCAGTCGGCTCAGGGGTGAGGGATATGAGCAGTTCTTC
CASSRLRGEGYEQFF
>NA|TRBJ2-1|TRBV7-6|few
TGTGCCAGCAGCCCAGGGGGGGGCAGCAGGCGGAATGAGCAGTTCTTC
CASSPGGGSRRNEQFF
>NA|TRBJ2-7|TRBV28|NA
TGTGCCAGCAGTTCGCTGGGGGGGGCTGTGGTCTACGAGCAGTACTTC
CASSSLGGAVVYEQYF
>NA|TRBJ2-1|TRBV20-1|NA
TGCAGTGCTAGGCCCGGGACAAGGAATTCCAATGAGCAGTTCTTC
CSARPGTRNSNEQFF